This T cell receptor (beta chain) was sequenced in a study of T cell repertoires in cytomegalovirus infection. Study-wide context: Researchers turned to recently identified HLA-C-restricted CMV epitopes as well as well-studied HLA-B-restricted ones.

The germline V gene encodes CDR1 SGHVS and CDR2 FNYEAQ. V lost 5 bases and J lost 0, with 14 bases in between. CDR3 length: 17 residues. Each CDR3 protein is one row after TCRdb ran MiXCR on the reads. The sample lists about a million distinct CDR3 sequences, 30% to 40% occurring once. Concerning this clonotype itself: The antigen is not known.

The chain carries TRBV7-6 and TRBJ2-6, with D possibly matching TRBD1 (6 bases). This receptor was identified in a human donor in good health (CMV status not recorded). Some clones in this sample may be carry-over from other donors' samples. Specimen: cultured CD8+ T cells from PBMCs, collected from culture after CMV antigen stimulation. The CDR3 nucleotides read TGTGCCAGCAGCGCCCTGACAGGCAACTCTGGGGCCAACGTCCTGACTTTC. It translates to CASSALTGNSGANVLTF.